The rows below give T cell receptor beta chains drawn from one sample of a study of T cell responses to AZD1222 COVID-19 vaccine. Clones were sequenced by immunoSEQ multiplex PCR, and TCRdb holds only the in-frame ones, with some missing. The data show approximately 150,000 clones, around 93% seen once. Specimen: peripheral blood, collected on day 0 of AZD1222 vaccination. All receptors come from an adult in good health. Both conserved end residues are part of each CDR3. The D gene is left open where the match is weak. Part of the rows lack a size; the others show once, few, many or a class for expanded clones.

j_gene | d_gene | v_gene | abundance | CDR3nt | CDR3aa
TRBJ1-2 | TRBD1 | TRBV10-2 | NA | TGCGCCAGGCATCCCGGGACAGCCAACTATGGCTACACCTTC | CARHPGTANYGYTF
TRBJ1-4 | NA | TRBV18 | NA | TGTGCCAGCTCACCCGGAACTAATGAAAAACTGTTTTTT | CASSPGTNEKLFF
TRBJ1-2 | NA | TRBV6-5 | NA | TGTGCCAGCAGTTACGGCTATAACTATGGCTACACCTTC | CASSYGYNYGYTF
TRBJ2-5 | NA | TRBV3-1/TRBV3-2 | NA | TGTGCCAGCAGCCAAGTAAAGACCCAGTACTTC | CASSQVKTQYF
TRBJ2-5 | NA | TRBV3-1/TRBV3-2 | NA | TGTGCCAGCAGCCAGAACCCGGGCCGGTCGGAGACCCAGTACTTC | CASSQNPGRSETQYF
TRBJ2-1 | TRBD2 | TRBV30 | NA | TGTGCCTGGAGTCGACCAGGACTAGCTCAAAACGGCAATGAGCAGTTCTTC | CAWSRPGLAQNGNEQFF
TRBJ2-1 | TRBD2 | TRBV11-2 | NA | TGTGCCAGCAGCCAGCTTAGGGGGTCGCGACTAGCGGGAGATGAGCAGTTCTTC | CASSQLRGSRLAGDEQFF
TRBJ1-4 | TRBD1 | TRBV30 | NA | TGTGCCTGGGAGAGGGGGCCAAATGAAAAACTGTTTTTT | CAWERGPNEKLFF
TRBJ1-1 | NA | TRBV29-1 | NA | TGCAGTGGTTCCAATCTGCGAGCCGTGAACACTGAAGCTTTCTTT | CSGSNLRAVNTEAFF
TRBJ2-7 | NA | TRBV7-2 | NA | TGTGCCAGCAGCTTAGTCTACGAGCAGTACTTC | CASSLVYEQYF
TRBJ2-1 | TRBD2 | TRBV6-1 | NA | TGTGCCAGCAGTGAAGTGGGCGGGAGTCCCTACAATGAGCAGTTCTTC | CASSEVGGSPYNEQFF
TRBJ2-1 | NA | TRBV7-2 | NA | TGTGCCAGCAGCTCCCGGGATCCGGGTCACAATGAGCAGTTCTTC | CASSSRDPGHNEQFF
TRBJ1-6 | NA | TRBV20-1 | NA | TGCAGTGCTAGTAGGGGGGGTTTCGATTCACCCCTCCACTTT | CSASRGGFDSPLHF
TRBJ1-2 | TRBD1 | TRBV27 | NA | TGTGCCAGCACCACTTATACAGGGGGCCACCATGGCTACACCTTC | CASTTYTGGHHGYTF
TRBJ1-5 | NA | TRBV12-3/TRBV12-4 | once | TGTGCCAGCGGCCGGGACACCTATCAGCCCCAGCATTTT | CASGRDTYQPQHF
TRBJ2-1 | TRBD1 | TRBV7-6 | NA | TGTGCCAGCAGCCCTGCGCCGGGACAGGGGGCTAATGAGCAGTTCTTC | CASSPAPGQGANEQFF